This T cell receptor (beta chain) was found in a study of response to subunit inactivated influenza vaccine. This CDR3 spans 15 amino acids. Germline CDR1 SGHRS, CDR2 YFSETQ. V lost 0 bases and J lost 2; bases outside the gene matches: 3. This clonotype was detected ten times or more. MiXCR, applied by TCRdb to the RT-PCR reads, yields one record per CDR3 protein. Seen here are 560,000 or so distinct CDR3 sequences, about 7.6% observed once, and the top ten hold 13%. The chain combines TRBV5-1 with TRBJ2-7; the match to TRBD2 covers 9 bases. The starting material was PBMCs from blood, obtained less than 25 months after vaccination. The sequence derives from a man between 50 and 75 years old who received an inactivated influenza vaccine. Here the CDR3 reads CASSLGSSGTYEQYF. CDR3 nucleotide sequence: TGCGCCAGCAGCTTGGGTTCTAGCGGGACCTACGAGCAGTACTTC.